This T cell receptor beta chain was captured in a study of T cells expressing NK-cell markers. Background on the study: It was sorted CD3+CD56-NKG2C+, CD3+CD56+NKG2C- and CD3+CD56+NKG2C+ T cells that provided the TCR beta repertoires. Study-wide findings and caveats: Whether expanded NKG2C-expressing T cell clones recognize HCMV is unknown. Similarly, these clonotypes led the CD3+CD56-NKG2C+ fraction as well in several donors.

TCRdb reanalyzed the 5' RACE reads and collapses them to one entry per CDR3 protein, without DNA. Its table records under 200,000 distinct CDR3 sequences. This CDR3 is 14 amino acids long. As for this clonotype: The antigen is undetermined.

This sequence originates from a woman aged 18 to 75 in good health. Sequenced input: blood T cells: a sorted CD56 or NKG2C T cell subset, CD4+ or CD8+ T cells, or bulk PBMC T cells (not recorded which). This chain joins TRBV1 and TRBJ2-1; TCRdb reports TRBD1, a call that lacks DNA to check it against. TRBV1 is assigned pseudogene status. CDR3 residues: CTSSPGTKNNEQFF.